The entry below gives a single T cell receptor (beta chain) sequence along with its context. It lacks a known antigen. Base qualities were left out, and no much larger clone turns up one base away. This sample was included in a study of OX40 agonist ivuxolimab in advanced cancers. About the full investigation: Ivuxolimab was an agonistic, fully human IgG2 monoclonal antibody directed against OX40 (CD134), a costimulatory receptor. Partial responses were achieved by three dose-escalation patients, of whom one had hepatocellular carcinoma and two had cutaneous melanoma. Intravenous ivuxolimab was administered to patients every 2 weeks at six dose levels: 0.01, 0.1, 0.3, 1.5, 3 and 10 mg/kg. In the dose-escalation cohort, around four fifths of patients were male, and the mean age was approximately 60 years, with a range of 23 to 79. The monotherapy dose-escalation portion (N ≈ 52 patients) of the phase I ivuxolimab trial is reported in the paper. Among the approximately 50 dose-escalation patients, 19 had hepatocellular carcinoma, roughly 15 melanoma, 9 renal cell carcinoma and 9 head and neck cancer. Patients were allowed to have had prior anti-PD-1, anti-PD-L1 or anti-CTLA-4 therapy, and more than 35% of the dose-escalation patients had been treated with checkpoint inhibitors. The purpose of peripheral TCRbeta sequencing was to test whether ivuxolimab changed TCR sequence diversity and led to clonal T-cell expansion.

Study-wide findings and limitations: At doses from 0.1 to 3.0 mg/kg, clonal expansion was seen in both CD4+ and CD8+ blood T cells between baseline and week 6. In partial responders in the 0.1-3.0 mg/kg groups, normalized peripheral clonal expansion was found to be among the lowest, especially among CD8+ T cells. The antigen specificity of the clonally expanded peripheral T cells was not determined. On average, CD8+ T cells showed more expanded clones than CD4+ T cells after ivuxolimab. Low levels of normalized T-cell clonal expansion were also shown by some nonresponding patients.

Genomic DNA was isolated from the sorted cells so that the TCRbeta CDR3 region could be sequenced. The immunoSEQ Assay was used for sequencing of TCRbeta CDR3 regions. The source is immuneACCESS, and TCRdb retained only in-frame sequences with V and J called. Part of the clones is not carried over; for the studies checked, unresolved V genes explain less than half of this, and the remainder is unexplained. The sample data list under 75,000 clones, and around 83% of these were observed just once. Of the sample, less than 0.9% is held by the ten largest clones. The trial excluded patients who had a history of autoimmune disease or were on systemic immunosuppression. Peripheral blood for TCR sequencing was drawn from every dose cohort at baseline, at cycle 4 day 1 and at cycle 7 day 1. The samples were drawn from a first-in-human, open-label, multicenter phase I dose-escalation trial of ivuxolimab. Adults with locally advanced or metastatic melanoma, renal cell carcinoma, hepatocellular carcinoma or head and neck squamous cell carcinoma were enrolled in the trial. Before TCR sequencing, CD4+ T cells and CD8+ T cells were sorted from peripheral blood as separate populations.

The V end loses 3 bases and the J end loses 6 bases, and a stretch of 9 bases separates them. In the germline V gene, CDR1 corresponds to SGDLS and CDR2 to YYNGEE. From the cysteine through the phenylalanine, the CDR3 covers 12 amino acids. Of the read, only the CDR3 DNA is kept; its 36 bases are in frame from base 1. The clonotype was recovered from an adult with an advanced solid tumor such as melanoma, head and neck, liver or kidney cancer. The chain is encoded by TRBV9 joined to TRBJ1-1, with the D gene call left open. Source: CD4+ or CD8+ T cells sorted from blood, taken in a trial of the OX40 agonist ivuxolimab. The CDR3 is CASSATQSEAFF. In nucleotide form, the sequence is TGTGCCAGCAGCGCGACCCAGTCTGAAGCTTTCTTT.